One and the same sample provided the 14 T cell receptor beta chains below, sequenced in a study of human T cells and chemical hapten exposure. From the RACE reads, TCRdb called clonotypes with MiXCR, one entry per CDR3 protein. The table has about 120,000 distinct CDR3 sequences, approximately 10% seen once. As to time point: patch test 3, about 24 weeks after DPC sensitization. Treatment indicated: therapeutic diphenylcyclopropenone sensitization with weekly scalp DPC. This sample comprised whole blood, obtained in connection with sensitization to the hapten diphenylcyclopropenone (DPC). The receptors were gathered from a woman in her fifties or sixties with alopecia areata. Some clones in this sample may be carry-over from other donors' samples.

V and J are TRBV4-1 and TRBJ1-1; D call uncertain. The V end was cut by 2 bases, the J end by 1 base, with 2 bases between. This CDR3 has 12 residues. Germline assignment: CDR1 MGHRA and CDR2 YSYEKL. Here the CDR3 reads CASSQRNTEAFF. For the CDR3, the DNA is TGCGCCAGCAGCCAAAGGAACACTGAAGCTTTCTTT.

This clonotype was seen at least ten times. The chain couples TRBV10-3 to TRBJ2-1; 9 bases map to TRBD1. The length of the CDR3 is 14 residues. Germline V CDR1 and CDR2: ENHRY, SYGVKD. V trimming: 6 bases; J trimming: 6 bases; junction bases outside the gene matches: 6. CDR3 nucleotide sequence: TGTGCCATCAGCGGAACAGGGGGCTTCAATGAGCAGTTCTTC. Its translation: CAISGTGGFNEQFF.

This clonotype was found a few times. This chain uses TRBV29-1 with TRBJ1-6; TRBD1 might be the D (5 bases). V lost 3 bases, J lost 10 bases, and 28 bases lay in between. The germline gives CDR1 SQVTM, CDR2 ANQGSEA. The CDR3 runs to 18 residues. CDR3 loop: CSVDRPMPELGVRSPLHF. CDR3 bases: TGCAGCGTTGACCGCCCTATGCCGGAGCTAGGGGTGAGATCACCCCTCCACTTT.

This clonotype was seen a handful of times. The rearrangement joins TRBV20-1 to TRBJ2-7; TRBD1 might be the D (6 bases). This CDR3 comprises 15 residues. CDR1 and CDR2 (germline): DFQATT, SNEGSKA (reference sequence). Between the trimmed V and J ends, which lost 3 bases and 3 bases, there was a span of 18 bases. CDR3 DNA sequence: TGCAGTGCTAGTTCCTACCGGGACACTAACTACGAGCAGTACTTC. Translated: CSASSYRDTNYEQYF.

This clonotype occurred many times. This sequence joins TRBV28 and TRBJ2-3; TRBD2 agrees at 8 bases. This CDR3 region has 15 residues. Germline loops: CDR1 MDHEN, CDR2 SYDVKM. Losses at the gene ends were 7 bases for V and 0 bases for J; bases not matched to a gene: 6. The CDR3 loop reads CASTPAGESTDTQYF. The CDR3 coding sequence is TGTGCCAGCACCCCAGCGGGAGAAAGCACAGATACGCAGTATTTT. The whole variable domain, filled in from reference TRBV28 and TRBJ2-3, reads DVKVTQSSRYLVKRTGEKVFLECVQDMDHENMFWYRQDPGLGLRLIYFSYDVKMKEKGDIPEGYSVSREKKERFSLILESASTNQTSMYLCASTPAGESTDTQYFGPGTRLTVL.

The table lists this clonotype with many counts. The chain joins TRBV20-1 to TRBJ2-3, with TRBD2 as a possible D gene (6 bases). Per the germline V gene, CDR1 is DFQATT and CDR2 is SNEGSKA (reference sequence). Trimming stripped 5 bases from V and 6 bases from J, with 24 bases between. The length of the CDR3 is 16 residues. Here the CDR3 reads CSAPLRWAASVDTQYF. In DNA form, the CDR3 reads TGCAGTGCTCCTCTCAGGTGGGCGGCTAGCGTTGATACGCAGTATTTT.

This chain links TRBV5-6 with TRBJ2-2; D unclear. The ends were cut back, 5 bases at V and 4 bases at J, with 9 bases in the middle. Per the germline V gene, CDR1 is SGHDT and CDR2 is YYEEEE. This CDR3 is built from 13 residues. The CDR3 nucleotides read TGTGCCAGCAGTCCGTATTTCACCGGGGAGCTGTTTTTT. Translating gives CASSPYFTGELFF. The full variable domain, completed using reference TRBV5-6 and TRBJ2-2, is DAGVTQSPTHLIKTRGQQVTLRCSPKSGHDTVSWYQQALGQGPQFIFQYYEEEERQRGNFPDRFSGHQFPNYSSELNVNALLLGDSALYLCASSPYFTGELFFGEGSRLTVL.

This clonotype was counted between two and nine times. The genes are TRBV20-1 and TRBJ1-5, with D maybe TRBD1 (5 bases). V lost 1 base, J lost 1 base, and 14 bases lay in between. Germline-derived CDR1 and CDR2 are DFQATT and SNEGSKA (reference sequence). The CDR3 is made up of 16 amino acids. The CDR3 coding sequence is TGCAGTGCTAGAGGTGGGGCCGGCGGGAGCAATCAGCCCCAGCATTTT. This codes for CSARGGAGGSNQPQHF.

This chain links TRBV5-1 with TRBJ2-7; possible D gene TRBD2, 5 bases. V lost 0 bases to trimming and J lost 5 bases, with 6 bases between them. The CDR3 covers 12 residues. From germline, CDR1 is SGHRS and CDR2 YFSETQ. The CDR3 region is CASSLVRDEQYF. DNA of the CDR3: TGCGCCAGCAGCTTGGTGAGGGACGAGCAGTACTTC.

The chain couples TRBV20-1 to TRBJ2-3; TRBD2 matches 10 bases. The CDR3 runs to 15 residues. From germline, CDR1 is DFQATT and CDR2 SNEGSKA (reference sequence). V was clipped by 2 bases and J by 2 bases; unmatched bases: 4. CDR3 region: CSARTSGRATDTQYF. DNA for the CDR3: TGCAGTGCTAGAACCAGCGGGAGGGCCACAGATACGCAGTATTTT.

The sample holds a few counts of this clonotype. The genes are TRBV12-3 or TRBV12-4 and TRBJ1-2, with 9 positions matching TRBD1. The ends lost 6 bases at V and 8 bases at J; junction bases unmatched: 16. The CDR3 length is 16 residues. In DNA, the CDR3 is TGTGCCAGCAGCTTTAGGACTCCGGACAGGGGAAACGGCTACACCTTC. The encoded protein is CASSFRTPDRGNGYTF.

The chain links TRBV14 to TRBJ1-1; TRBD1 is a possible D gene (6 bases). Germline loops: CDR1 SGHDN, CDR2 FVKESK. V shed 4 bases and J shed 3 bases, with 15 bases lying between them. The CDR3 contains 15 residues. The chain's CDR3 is CASSRWGGADTEAFF. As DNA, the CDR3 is TGTGCCAGCAGCCGGTGGGGGGGCGCCGACACTGAAGCTTTCTTT.

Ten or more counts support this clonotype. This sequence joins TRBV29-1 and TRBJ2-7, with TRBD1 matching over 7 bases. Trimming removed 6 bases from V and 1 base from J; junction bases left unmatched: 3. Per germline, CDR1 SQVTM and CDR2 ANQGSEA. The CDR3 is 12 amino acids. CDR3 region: CSVRQGSYEQYF. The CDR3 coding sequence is TGCAGCGTCCGACAGGGTTCCTACGAGCAGTACTTC.

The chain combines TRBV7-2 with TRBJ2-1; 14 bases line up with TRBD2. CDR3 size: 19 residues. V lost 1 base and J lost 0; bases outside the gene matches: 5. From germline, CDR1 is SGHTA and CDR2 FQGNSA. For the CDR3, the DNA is TGTGCCAGCAGCTTAGTGGGACTAGCGGGAGCGAACTCCTACAATGAGCAGTTCTTC. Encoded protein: CASSLVGLAGANSYNEQFF.